This T cell receptor (beta chain) was documented in a study of beta chain features in type 1 diabetes. Regarding the study as a whole: Since sequencing was performed on cDNA, cells with high TCR expression could be over-represented. Shorter TCRB CDR3s, moderately but significantly so, marked every one of the four CD4+ subsets in Type 1 diabetes patients.

About this clone: Its antigen is currently unknown.

By way of CD45RO/CCR7/CD25/CD127/CD95/CD27, the CD4+ regulatory, stem cell-like memory, central memory and naive cells were sorted. The germline CDR1 and CDR2 sequences are SGHTA and FQGNSA. The CDR3 runs to 15 residues. J lost 2 bases, V lost 5 bases, and 8 bases had no gene match. Expressed TCRB transcripts were sequenced, since all the RNA that had been isolated was reverse transcribed. Libraries were prepared by immunoSEQ multiplex PCR; TCRdb keeps only in-frame clonotypes and omits some of them. The top ten clones hold approximately 0.09% of a sample with 150,000 to 200,000 clones, around 63% of them seen once.

The clonotype comes from a man aged 25-40 years with type 1 diabetes. The chain uses TRBV7-2 and TRBJ2-5; 7 bases are a match to TRBD2. Sequenced sample: naive CD4+ T cells from blood. The CDR3 is CASSPGQRGQETQYF. As DNA, the CDR3 is TGTGCCAGCAGCCCCGGCCAGCGGGGTCAAGAGACCCAGTACTTC.